The entry below describes one T cell receptor (beta chain). The antigen is unknown. The sample is drawn from a study of T cells in Graves' hyperthyroidism and ophthalmopathy. Whole-study findings and limits: Ophthalmopathy stood apart from stable hyperthyroidism in a 13 V-J model. Most thyroid clonotypes with frequency above 0.001 were detected in blood.

V lost 6 bases and J lost 2, with 11 bases in between. CDR1 and CDR2 from the germline V gene are LNHDA and SQIVND (reference sequence). The CDR3 totals 14 residues. The source material, RNA transcripts, was used to amplify TCR beta CDR3 regions. The HTBI primer set drove a first-round RT-PCR of the TCR CDR3. TCRdb fed the multiplex PCR reads into MiXCR, producing one record per CDR3 protein. The sample lists approximately 270,000 distinct CDR3 sequences, approximately 14% occurring once. This sequence joins TRBV19 and TRBJ2-1; D ambiguous. The sequenced sample was blood. The sequence derives from a woman aged 40 to 50 with Graves' hyperthyroidism that later progressed to Graves' ophthalmopathy. As DNA, the CDR3 is TGTGCCAGTAGCCCCAGTCGAGCCTACAATGAGCAGTTCTTC. Its translation is CASSPSRAYNEQFF. The complete variable domain, with remaining parts taken from reference TRBV19 and TRBJ2-1, reads DGGITQSPKYLFRKEGQNVTLSCEQNLNHDAMYWYRQDPGQGLRLIYYSQIVNDFQKGDIAEGYSVSREKKESFPLTVTSAQKNPTAFYLCASSPSRAYNEQFFGPGTRLTVL.